The 10 T cell receptor beta chains below all came from one sample that was sequenced in a study of graft-versus-host responses after intestinal transplantation (dated by TCRdb to 2020 to 2023). Per the publication, the time point label means: cells obtained before transplantation from donor or recipient. Mixed lymphocyte reactions plated approximately 200,000 CFSE-labeled pre-transplant responders with approximately 200,000 irradiated violet-dye-labeled stimulators and were cultured for more than five days. To prepare the library, the immunoSEQ multiplex PCR assay was applied. The table was pulled from immuneACCESS by TCRdb, which kept in-frame rearrangements only. Such tables lose some clones; where checked, under half of the loss comes from unresolved V genes, and the rest has no known cause. In all, the sample holds roughly 5,000 clones, and about a quarter of those were seen once. Of the sample, over 7% falls within the top ten clones.

Specimen: alloreactive CD8+ T cells from a mixed lymphocyte reaction culture, collected before intestinal transplant. Sample cell subset or site, as interpreted from the label and publication: CFSE-low proliferating T cells sorted from roughly 6-day pre-transplant mixed lymphocyte reaction (GvH or HvG direction). These receptors were taken from a human patient who received an intestinal transplant.

This clone was seen a handful of times. A far larger clone differs by one base, so this is likely a read error. The gene calls are TRBV27 and TRBJ1-2, with 8 bases that match TRBD1. Per the germline V gene, CDR1 is MNHEY and CDR2 is SMNVEV (reference sequence). CDR3 length: 14 amino acids. The CDR3, as DNA: TGTGCCATCAGTTTACAGGGGGGTGGGAATGGCTACACCTTC. Amino acids: CAISLQGGGNGYTF.

The chain links TRBV27 to TRBJ2-1; 7 bases fit TRBD2. Per the germline V gene, CDR1 is MNHEY and CDR2 is SMNVEV (reference sequence). V was clipped by 1 base and J by 4 bases; unmatched bases: 16. This CDR3 spans 19 amino acids. This CDR3 is CASSLFQLSEGGIYNEQFF. DNA of the CDR3: TGTGCCAGCAGTTTATTTCAATTGTCGGAGGGAGGGATATACAATGAGCAGTTCTTC.

The V and J genes are TRBV6-6 and TRBJ2-7, with TRBD1 identical over 12 bases. Germline V lookup: CDR1 MNHNY, CDR2 SVGAGI (reference sequence). V gave up 2 bases and J gave up 7 bases; unmatched junction bases: 3. The CDR3 has 14 residues. The CDR3 spells CASSYGTGGLEQYF. DNA for the CDR3: TGTGCCAGCAGTTACGGGACAGGGGGCCTAGAGCAGTACTTC.

Remarks on this clone: The junction shows a germline mismatch at one end, possibly a read error. The rearrangement links TRBV30 to TRBJ2-3; 7 bases match TRBD2. The length of the CDR3 is 13 residues. The germline gives CDR1 GTSNPN, CDR2 SVGIG (reference sequence). The CDR3 DNA reads as TGTGCCGGGAGGGACTACAACACAGATACGCAGTATTTT. The encoded protein is CAGRDYNTDTQYF. The full variable domain, with the rest looked up from reference TRBV30 and TRBJ2-3, is SQTIHQWPATLVQPVGSPLSLECTVEGTSNPNLYWYRQAAGRGLQLLFYSVGIGQISSEVPQNLSASRPQDRQFILSSKKLLLSDSGFYLCAGRDYNTDTQYFGPGTRLTVL.

This clone is termed medium-sized. The CDR3 spells CASGNGVNTEAFF. DNA for the CDR3: TGTGCCAGCGGCAATGGGGTGAACACTGAAGCTTTCTTT. This sequence joins TRBV7-3 and TRBJ1-1, with D uncertain. Germline-derived CDR1 and CDR2 are SGHTA and FQGTGA. The CDR3 spans 13 residues. V lost 8 bases and J 0 bases, leaving 10 bases between the germline ends.

The chain recombines TRBV27 with TRBJ2-2; TRBD2 aligns across 11 bases. CDR1 and CDR2 from the germline V gene are MNHEY and SMNVEV (reference sequence). The CDR3 loop spans 17 amino acids. J gave up 7 bases and V 3 bases, and 10 bases lay outside the gene matches. CDR3 in amino acids: CASSLVRLAGLVGELFF. The CDR3 region has the DNA TGTGCCAGCAGTTTGGTCCGACTAGCGGGATTAGTCGGGGAGCTGTTTTTT.

This clone has only a few counts. The chain carries TRBV11-2 and TRBJ2-7; D gene uncertain. The CDR3 consists of 12 residues. Trimming took off 4 bases at V and 6 bases at J, with 10 bases between the two ends. Germline CDR1 reads SGHAT; CDR2 reads FQNNGV. CDR3 in DNA: TGTGCCAGCAGCTCCATGCCGAGCGAGCAGTACTTC. Protein product: CASSSMPSEQYF.

With regard to this clone: This may stem from a read error, because a much larger clone lies one nucleotide away. This chain joins TRBV4-1 and TRBJ2-2; D might be TRBD2 (7 bases). V was trimmed by 4 bases and J by 5 bases, leaving 20 bases between them. CDR3 length: 17 residues. Germline lookup yields CDR1 MGHRA and CDR2 YSYEKL. The CDR3 sequence is CASSLKLGGQETGELFF. The CDR3 nucleotides are TGCGCCAGCAGCCTAAAGCTGGGGGGGCAGGAGACCGGGGAGCTGTTTTTT.

A few counts support this clone. The chain carries TRBV27 and TRBJ2-7, with D tentatively TRBD1 (5 bases). Germline CDR1 reads MNHEY; CDR2 reads SMNVEV (reference sequence). CDR3 length equals 16 residues. V shed 5 bases and J shed 2 bases, with 19 bases lying between them. CDR3 residues: CASSRLVDTNPYEQYF. The CDR3 DNA reads TGTGCCAGCAGTCGCCTCGTGGACACAAACCCCTACGAGCAGTACTTC.

The chain recombines TRBV16 with TRBJ2-7; D gene ambiguous. The CDR3 length is 14 residues. Germline loops: CDR1 KGHSY, CDR2 FQNENV. V was trimmed by 2 bases and J by 2 bases, leaving 10 bases between them. Here the CDR3 reads CASSQKLLPYEQYF. In DNA form, the CDR3 reads TGTGCCAGCAGCCAAAAACTGTTGCCCTACGAGCAGTACTTC.